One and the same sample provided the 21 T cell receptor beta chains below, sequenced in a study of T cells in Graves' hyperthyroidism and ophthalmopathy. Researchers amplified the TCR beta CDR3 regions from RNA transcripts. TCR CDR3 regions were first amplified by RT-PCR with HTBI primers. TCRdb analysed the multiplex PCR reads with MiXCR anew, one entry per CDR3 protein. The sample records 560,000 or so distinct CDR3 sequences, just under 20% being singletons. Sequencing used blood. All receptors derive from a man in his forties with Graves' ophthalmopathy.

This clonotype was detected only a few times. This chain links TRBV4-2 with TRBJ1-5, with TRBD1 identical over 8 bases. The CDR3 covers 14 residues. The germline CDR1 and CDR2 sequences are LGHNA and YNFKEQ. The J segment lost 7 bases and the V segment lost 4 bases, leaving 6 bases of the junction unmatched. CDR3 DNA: TGTGCCAGCAGCCCGGACAGGGACGGGCAGCCCCAGCATTTT. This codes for CASSPDRDGQPQHF.

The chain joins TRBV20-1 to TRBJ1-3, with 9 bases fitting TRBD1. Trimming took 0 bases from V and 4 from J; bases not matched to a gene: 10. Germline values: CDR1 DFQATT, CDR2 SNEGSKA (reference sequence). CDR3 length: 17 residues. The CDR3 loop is CSARDVGQGRVGNTIYF. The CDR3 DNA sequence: TGCAGTGCTAGAGATGTGGGACAGGGAAGGGTAGGAAACACCATATATTTT.

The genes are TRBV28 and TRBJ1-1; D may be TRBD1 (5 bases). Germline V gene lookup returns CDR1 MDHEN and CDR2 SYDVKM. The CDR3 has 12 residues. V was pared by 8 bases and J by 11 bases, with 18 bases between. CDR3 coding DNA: TGTGCCAGCCGAATAAGTCCGGGGGGGGCTTTCTTT. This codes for CASRISPGGAFF.

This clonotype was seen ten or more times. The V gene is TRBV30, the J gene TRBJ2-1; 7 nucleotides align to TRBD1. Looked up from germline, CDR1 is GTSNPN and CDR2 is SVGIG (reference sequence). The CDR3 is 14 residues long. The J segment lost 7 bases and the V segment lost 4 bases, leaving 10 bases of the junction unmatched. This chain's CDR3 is CAWIPRGPRNEQFF. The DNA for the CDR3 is TGTGCCTGGATCCCGAGGGGGCCTAGGAATGAGCAGTTCTTC.

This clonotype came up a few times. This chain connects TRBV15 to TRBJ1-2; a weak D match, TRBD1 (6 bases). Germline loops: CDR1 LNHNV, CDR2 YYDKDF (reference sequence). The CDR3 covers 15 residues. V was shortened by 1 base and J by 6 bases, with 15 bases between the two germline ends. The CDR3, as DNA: TGTGCCACCAGCAGAGCATCCCAGGGGCCCGATGGCTACACCTTC. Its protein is CATSRASQGPDGYTF.

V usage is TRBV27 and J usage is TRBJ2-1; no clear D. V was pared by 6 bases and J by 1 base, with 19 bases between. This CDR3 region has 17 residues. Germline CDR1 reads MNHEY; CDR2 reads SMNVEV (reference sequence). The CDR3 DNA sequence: TGTGCCAGCAGCCCTACCTTGCGGATCTTATCCTACAATGAGCAGTTCTTC. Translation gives CASSPTLRILSYNEQFF.

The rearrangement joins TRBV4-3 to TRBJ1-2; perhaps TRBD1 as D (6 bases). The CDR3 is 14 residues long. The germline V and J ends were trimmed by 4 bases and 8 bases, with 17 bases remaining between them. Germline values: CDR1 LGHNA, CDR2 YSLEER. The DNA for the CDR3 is TGCGCCAGCAGCCTTGTGCGGGGGGCAGGAGGCTACACCTTC. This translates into CASSLVRGAGGYTF.

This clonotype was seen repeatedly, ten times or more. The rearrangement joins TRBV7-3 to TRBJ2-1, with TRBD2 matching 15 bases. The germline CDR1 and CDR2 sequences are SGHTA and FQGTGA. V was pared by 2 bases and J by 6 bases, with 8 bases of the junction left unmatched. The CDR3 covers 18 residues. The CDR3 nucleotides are TGTGCCAGCAGCTTACTAGTTAGGACTAGCGGGAGGGGCAATGAGCAGTTCTTC. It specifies CASSLLVRTSGRGNEQFF. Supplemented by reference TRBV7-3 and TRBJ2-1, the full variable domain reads GAGVSQTPSNKVTEKGKYVELRCDPISGHTALYWYRQSLGQGPEFLIYFQGTGAADDSGLPNDRFFAVRPEGSVSTLKIQRTERGDSAVYLCASSLLVRTSGRGNEQFFGPGTRLTVL.

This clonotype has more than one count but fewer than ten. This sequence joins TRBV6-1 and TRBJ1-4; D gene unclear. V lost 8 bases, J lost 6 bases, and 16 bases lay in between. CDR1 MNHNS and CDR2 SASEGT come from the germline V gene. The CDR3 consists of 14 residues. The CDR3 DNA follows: TGTGCCAGCGACCAACCGGGGTTAGATGAAAAACTGTTTTTT. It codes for CASDQPGLDEKLFF.

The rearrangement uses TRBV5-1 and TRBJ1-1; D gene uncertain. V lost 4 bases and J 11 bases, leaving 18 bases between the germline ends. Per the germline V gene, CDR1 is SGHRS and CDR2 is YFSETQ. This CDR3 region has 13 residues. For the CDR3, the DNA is TGCGCCAGCAGCCTGGCGGGCTCCCCCCGGGCTTTCTTT. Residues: CASSLAGSPRAFF.

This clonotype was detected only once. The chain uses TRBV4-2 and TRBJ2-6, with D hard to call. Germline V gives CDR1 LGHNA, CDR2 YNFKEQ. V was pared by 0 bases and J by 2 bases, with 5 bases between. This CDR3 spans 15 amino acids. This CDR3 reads CASSQEGAGANVLTF. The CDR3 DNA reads TGTGCCAGCAGCCAAGAGGGTGCTGGGGCCAACGTCCTGACTTTC.

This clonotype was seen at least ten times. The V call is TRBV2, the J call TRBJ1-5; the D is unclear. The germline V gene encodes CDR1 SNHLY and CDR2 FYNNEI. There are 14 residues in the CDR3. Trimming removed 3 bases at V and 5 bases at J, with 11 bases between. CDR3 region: CASSDMGFHQPQHF. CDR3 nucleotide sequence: TGTGCCAGCAGTGATATGGGATTTCATCAGCCCCAGCATTTT.

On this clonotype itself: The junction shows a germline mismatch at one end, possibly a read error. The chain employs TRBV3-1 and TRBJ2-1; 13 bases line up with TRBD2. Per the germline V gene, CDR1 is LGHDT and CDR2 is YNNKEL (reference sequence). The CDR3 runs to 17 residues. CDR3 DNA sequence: TGTGCCAGCAGCTGGACTAGCGGGAGTAAATCCTACAGTGAGCAGTTCTTC. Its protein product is CASSWTSGSKSYSEQFF.

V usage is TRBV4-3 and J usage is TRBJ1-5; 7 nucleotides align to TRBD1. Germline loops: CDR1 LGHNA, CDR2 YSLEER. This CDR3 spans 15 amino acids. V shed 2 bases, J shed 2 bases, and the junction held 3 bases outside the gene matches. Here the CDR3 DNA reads TGCGCCAGCAGCCAACACAGGGGCGGCAATCAGCCCCAGCATTTT. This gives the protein CASSQHRGGNQPQHF.

Written as DNA, the CDR3 is TGTGCCAGCAGTCTTACAGGGTCGAGCGATCAGCCCCAGCATTTT. This sequence encodes CASSLTGSSDQPQHF. The gene calls are TRBV12-3 or TRBV12-4 and TRBJ1-5, with a possible D match to TRBD1 (6 bases). Trimming pared 5 bases from V and 5 bases from J, leaving 16 bases between. The CDR3 is 15 amino acids.

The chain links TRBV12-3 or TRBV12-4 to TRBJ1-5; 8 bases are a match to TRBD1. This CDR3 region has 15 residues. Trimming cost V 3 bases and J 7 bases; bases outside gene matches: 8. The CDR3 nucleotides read TGTGCCAGCAGTTTTCAGGCAGGGGGCCGGCAGCCCCAGCATTTT. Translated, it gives CASSFQAGGRQPQHF.

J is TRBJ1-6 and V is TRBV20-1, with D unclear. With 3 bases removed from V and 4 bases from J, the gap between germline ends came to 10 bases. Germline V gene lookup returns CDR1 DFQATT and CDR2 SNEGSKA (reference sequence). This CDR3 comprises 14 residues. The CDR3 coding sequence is TGCAGTGCTAGTCGGTTAACTTATAATTCACCCCTCCACTTT. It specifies CSASRLTYNSPLHF.

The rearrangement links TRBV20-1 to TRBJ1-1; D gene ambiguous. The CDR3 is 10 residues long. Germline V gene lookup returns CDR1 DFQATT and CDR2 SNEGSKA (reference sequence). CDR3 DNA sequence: TGCCCGTGGGAGAGCACTGAAGCTTTCTTT. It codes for CPWESTEAFF.

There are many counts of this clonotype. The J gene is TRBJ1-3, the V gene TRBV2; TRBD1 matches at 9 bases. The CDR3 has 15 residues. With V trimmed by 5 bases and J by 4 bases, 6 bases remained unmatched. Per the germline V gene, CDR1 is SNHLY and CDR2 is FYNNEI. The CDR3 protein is CASSHRDRAGNTIYF. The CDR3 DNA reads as TGTGCCAGCAGTCACCGGGACAGGGCCGGAAACACCATATATTTT.

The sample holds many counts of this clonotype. The CDR3 reads CASSLASETSYGYTF. The CDR3 DNA is TGCGCCAGCAGCTTGGCCAGTGAAACCAGCTATGGCTACACCTTC. This rearrangement joins TRBV5-1 to TRBJ1-2, with D hard to call. The CDR3 has 15 residues. The V and J ends lost 0 bases and 4 bases respectively, with 13 bases between them. CDR1 and CDR2 from the germline V gene are SGHRS and YFSETQ.

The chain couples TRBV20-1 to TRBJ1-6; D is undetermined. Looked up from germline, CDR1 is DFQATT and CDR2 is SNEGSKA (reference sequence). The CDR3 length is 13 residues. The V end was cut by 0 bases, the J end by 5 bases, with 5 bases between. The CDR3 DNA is TGCAGTGCTAGAGAACAGAATAATTCACCCCTCCACTTT. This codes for CSAREQNNSPLHF.